The 3 T cell receptor beta chains below come from one sample, sequenced in a study of control samples from healthy donors and cancer patients. Assay: immunoSEQ multiplex PCR; the TCRdb copy retains only in-frame clones and omits some. The sample lists 80,000 to 100,000 clones; roughly three quarters were seen once. Material for sequencing was blood. These TCRs come from a young woman in good health.

The genes are TRBV11-2 and TRBJ1-1; no definite D call. The CDR3 runs to 12 residues. Trimming removed 1 base from V and 8 bases from J, with 8 bases in between. The germline CDR1 and CDR2 sequences are SGHAT and FQNNGV. The CDR3 nucleotides read TGTGCCAGCAGCTTAGTACGAGGGGAAGCTTTCTTT. Residues: CASSLVRGEAFF.

The V gene is TRBV5-4, the J gene TRBJ2-7, with 14 positions matching TRBD2. Germline CDR1 is SGHNT and CDR2 is YYREEE (reference sequence). The CDR3 spans 16 residues. V lost 4 bases and J lost 1; bases outside the gene matches: 4. As DNA, the CDR3 is TGTGCCAGCAGCCCGGGGACTAGCGGGGGATCCTACGAGCAGTACTTC. This codes for CASSPGTSGGSYEQYF.

V gene TRBV18 combines with J gene TRBJ1-1; a weak D match, TRBD1 (5 bases). The CDR3 is made up of 14 amino acids. Germline loops: CDR1 KGHSH, CDR2 LQKENI. V was pared by 5 bases and J by 1 base, with 11 bases between. CDR3 DNA sequence: TGTGCCAGCTCAGAAGACAGAAAGAACACTGAAGCTTTCTTT. It encodes CASSEDRKNTEAFF.